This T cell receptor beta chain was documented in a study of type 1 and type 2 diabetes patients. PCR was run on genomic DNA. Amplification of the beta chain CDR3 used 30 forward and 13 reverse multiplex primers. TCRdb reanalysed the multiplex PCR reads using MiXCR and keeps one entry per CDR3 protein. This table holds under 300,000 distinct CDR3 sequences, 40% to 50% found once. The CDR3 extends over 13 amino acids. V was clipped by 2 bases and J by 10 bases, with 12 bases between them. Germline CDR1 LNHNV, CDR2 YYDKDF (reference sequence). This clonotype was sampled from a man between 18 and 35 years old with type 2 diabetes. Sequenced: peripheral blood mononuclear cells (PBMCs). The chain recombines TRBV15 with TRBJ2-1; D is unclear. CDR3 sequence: CATSRLQDREQFF. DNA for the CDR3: TGTGCCACCAGCAGACTCCAAGATCGGGAGCAGTTCTTC.